The 9 T cell receptor beta chains reported below all come from one sample, sequenced in a study of molecular identifiers for immune sequencing clone quantification. TCRdb re-called the PCR reads with MiXCR, one entry per CDR3 protein. The profile shows approximately 320,000 distinct CDR3 sequences, 24% of them singletons. Source material: naive CD8+ T cells from blood, with Jurkat cell RNA spiked in. Documented subset: FACS-sorted CD8+CD4-CCR7+CD45RA+ naive T cells. The receptor set was obtained from a human donor in good health. Some libraries in this study had Jurkat cell RNA spiked in.

The chain couples TRBV30 to TRBJ2-7, with D uncertain. Trimming removed 7 bases from V and 5 bases from J, with 3 bases in between. The CDR3 totals 8 residues. CDR1 is GTSNPN, CDR2 SVGIG, per germline (reference sequence). The CDR3 here is CAYNEQYF. The CDR3 DNA follows: TGTGCCTACAACGAGCAGTACTTC.

The sample holds many counts of this clonotype. The rearrangement uses TRBV20-1 and TRBJ1-1; D may be TRBD1 (6 bases). CDR3 size: 14 residues. Trimming shortened V by 6 bases and J by 3 bases, and 17 bases separated the two germline ends. Germline CDR1 is DFQATT and CDR2 is SNEGSKA (reference sequence). The CDR3 protein is CSAPGRGQYTEAFF. CDR3 bases: TGCAGTGCCCCCGGGCGGGGGCAGTACACTGAAGCTTTCTTT.

As for this clonotype: A single base separates this from a much larger clone, so it may be a read error. The chain employs TRBV7-6 and TRBJ2-5; TRBD1 is a possible D gene (6 bases). The V end lost 8 bases, the J end lost 3 bases, and 19 bases lay between the germline ends. CDR1 and CDR2 (germline): SGHVS, FNYEAQ. There are 15 residues in the CDR3. CDR3 sequence: CASGHTRDIKETQYF. The CDR3 DNA sequence: TGTGCCAGCGGCCACACCCGGGACATAAAAGAGACCCAGTACTTC.

This clonotype was observed at least ten times. The chain recombines TRBV6-5 with TRBJ2-7; D unclear. The CDR3 is made up of 13 amino acids. In germline, CDR1 is MNHEY, CDR2 SVGAGI. The CDR3: CPKSFLWVYEQYF. As DNA, the CDR3 is TGTCCGAAGAGTTTTTTGTGGGTGTACGAGCAGTACTTC.

This clonotype was seen repeatedly, ten times or more. The chain carries TRBV6-5 and TRBJ2-7; 9 bases agree with TRBD2. CDR1 is MNHEY, CDR2 SVGAGI, per germline. V shed 6 bases, J shed 4 bases, and the junction held 7 bases outside the gene matches. The CDR3 loop spans 14 amino acids. DNA for the CDR3: TGTGCCAGCAGCCCTGTGACTAGCGGATACGAGCAGTACTTC. Residues: CASSPVTSGYEQYF.

This clonotype was picked up many times. The rearrangement links TRBV6-2 or TRBV6-3 to TRBJ2-2; D gene ambiguous. Germline lookup yields CDR1 MNHEY and CDR2 SVGEGT. CDR3 length equals 15 residues. Trimming shortened V by 0 bases and J by 0 bases, and 5 bases separated the two germline ends. CDR3 sequence: CASSYSVSNTGELFF. For the CDR3, the DNA is TGTGCCAGCAGTTACTCAGTTTCGAACACCGGGGAGCTGTTTTTT.

This clonotype was counted a few times. The chain couples TRBV20-1 to TRBJ1-1; tentatively, D is TRBD1 (5 bases). This CDR3 has 15 amino acids. V gave up 4 bases and J gave up 4 bases, with 19 bases separating them. From germline, CDR1 is DFQATT and CDR2 SNEGSKA (reference sequence). The CDR3 here is CSANSGPTGITEAFF. The CDR3 DNA is TGCAGTGCTAACTCCGGGCCAACAGGTATCACTGAAGCTTTCTTT.

This clonotype appeared many times. This sequence joins TRBV7-9 and TRBJ2-6; no clear D gene. Germline-derived CDR1 and CDR2 are SEHNR and FQNEAQ (reference sequence). This CDR3 comprises 16 residues. Trimming took 5 bases from V and 0 from J, leaving 11 bases between them. The CDR3 region has the DNA TGTGCCAGCAGCCCCCTTATGGGCTCTGGGGCCAACGTCCTGACTTTC. This sequence encodes CASSPLMGSGANVLTF.

This clonotype was detected once. The gene calls are TRBV14 and TRBJ2-3; D is perhaps TRBD2 (5 bases). The V end lost 1 base, the J end lost 2 bases, and 13 bases lay between the germline ends. CDR1 and CDR2 from the germline V gene are SGHDN and FVKESK. The CDR3 covers 16 residues. The CDR3 bases are TGTGCCAGCAGCCAAGCATACGGGATCGCCACAGATACGCAGTATTTT. As protein: CASSQAYGIATDTQYF.